These 21 T cell receptor beta chains were all obtained from the same sample, sequenced in a study of persistence of HIV-infected CD4 T cells. The libraries were made with immunoSEQ version 4 in survey mode. This table comes from immunoSEQ multiplex PCR, and its TCRdb copy is limited to in-frame clones, with some not included. The profile shows some 58,000 clones, 70% to 75% of them singletons. Their cognate antigens are unknown. An overlapping HIV-1 Gag peptide pool stimulated these cells at approximately 1 ug/peptide/mL. CD40L-negative CD69-negative CD45RO-high memory CD4+ T cells were sorted as populations depleted of antigen-responding cells. The sequenced sample was CD4+ T cells sorted from PBMCs after roughly 20-hour stimulation, obtained from a patient who received antiretroviral therapy. These receptors were obtained from an adult man with HIV who was CMV-seropositive.

The rearrangement uses TRBV29-1 and TRBJ1-1, with 7 bases matching TRBD1. Germline trimming cut 6 bases from V and 1 base from J; bases unmatched to any gene: 5. CDR1 is SQVTM and CDR2 is ANQGSEA in the germline V gene. The CDR3 contains 13 residues. CDR3 region: CSVETGRNTEAFF. In DNA, the CDR3 is TGCAGCGTGGAGACAGGGAGGAACACTGAAGCTTTCTTT.

The rearrangement joins TRBV20-1 to TRBJ1-1, with unresolved D. Trimming took 7 bases from V and 3 from J, leaving 9 bases between them. Germline CDR1 reads DFQATT; CDR2 reads SNEGSKA (reference sequence). The CDR3 covers 11 residues. CDR3 residues: CSVQQHTEAFF. The CDR3 DNA is TGCAGTGTCCAGCAGCACACTGAAGCTTTCTTT.

The chain combines TRBV12-3 or TRBV12-4 with TRBJ1-2; D is uncertain. This CDR3 region has 12 residues. Trimming removed 1 base at V and 6 bases at J, with 6 bases between. The CDR3 nucleotides are TGTGCCAGCAGTTTAGGGGTTCATGGCTACACCTTC. Amino acid sequence: CASSLGVHGYTF.

The count of this clone is one. This chain uses TRBV5-1 with TRBJ1-4; a weak D match, TRBD1 (6 bases). Germline V gene data show CDR1 as SGHRS and CDR2 as YFSETQ. V lost 5 bases and J 7 bases, leaving 15 bases between the germline ends. The CDR3 runs to 14 residues. CDR3 region: CASRGGSRGEKLFF. CDR3 in DNA: TGCGCCAGCAGGGGAGGGTCCAGGGGTGAAAAACTGTTTTTT. Combining the CDR3 with reference TRBV5-1 and TRBJ1-4 gives the whole variable domain KAGVTQTPRYLIKTRGQQVTLSCSPISGHRSVSWYQQTPGQGLQFLFEYFSETQRNKGNFPGRFSGRQFSNSRSEMNVSTLELGDSALYLCASRGGSRGEKLFFGSGTQLSVL.

The J gene is TRBJ2-7, the V gene TRBV5-5; D might be TRBD2 (6 bases). The CDR3 sequence is 14 residues long. Germline CDR1 SGHKS, CDR2 YYEKEE (reference sequence). V lost 4 bases and J 7 bases, leaving 18 bases between the germline ends. The CDR3 nucleotides are TGTGCCAGCAGCCGGCGGGACGGCCGGGGGGAGCAGTACTTC. It translates to CASSRRDGRGEQYF.

This clone has only a few counts. The chain links TRBV7-2 to TRBJ1-2; TRBD1 aligns across 8 bases. Germline CDR1 reads SGHTA; CDR2 reads FQGNSA. V dropped 4 bases and J dropped 12; count of bases not matched to a gene: 7. The CDR3 loop spans 12 amino acids. The DNA of the CDR3 is TGTGCCAGCAGCTCCAGGGGGCTGCGTAACACCTTC. It encodes CASSSRGLRNTF. Full variable domain (outside the CDR3, taken from reference TRBV7-2 and TRBJ1-2): GAGVSQSPSNKVTEKGKDVELRCDPISGHTALYWYRQSLGQGLEFLIYFQGNSAPDKSGLPSDRFSAERTGGSVSTLTIQRTQQEDSAVYLCASSSRGLRNTFGSGTRLTVV.

This chain uses TRBV6-5 with TRBJ2-2, with 7 bases identical to TRBD2. This CDR3 contains 14 residues. Germline V lookup: CDR1 MNHEY, CDR2 SVGAGI. J gave up 4 bases and V 7 bases, and 6 bases lay outside the gene matches. The CDR3 bases are TGTGCCAGCACTAGCGGCCAACTCACCGGGGAGCTGTTTTTT. Translation: CASTSGQLTGELFF.

This sequence joins TRBV18 and TRBJ2-7; the D gene is possibly TRBD1 (6 bases). This CDR3 has 14 amino acids. The V gene lost 2 bases and the J gene lost 9 bases, with 17 bases spanning the gap. The germline gives CDR1 KGHSH, CDR2 LQKENI. CDR3: CASSPNRVTGGQYF. The CDR3 DNA is TGTGCCAGCTCACCAAACAGGGTCACTGGCGGGCAGTACTTC. Filled out from reference TRBV18 and TRBJ2-7, the complete variable domain reads NAGVMQNPRHLVRRRGQEARLRCSPMKGHSHVYWYRQLPEEGLKFMVYLQKENIIDESGMPKERFSAEFPKEGPSILRIQQVVRGDSAAYFCASSPNRVTGGQYFGPGTRLTVT.

V usage is TRBV14 and J usage is TRBJ1-1; D not resolved. CDR1 is SGHDN and CDR2 is FVKESK in the germline V gene. This CDR3 spans 13 amino acids. V was cut by 1 base and J by 6 bases, with 9 bases left in between. CDR3 in DNA: TGTGCCAGCAGCCAAGGCCCGAGGGCTGAAGCTTTCTTT. Its translation: CASSQGPRAEAFF.

The V call is TRBV15, the J call TRBJ2-3; D ambiguous. Germline loops: CDR1 LNHNV, CDR2 YYDKDF (reference sequence). The CDR3 is 15 residues long. Trimming took 1 base from V and 3 from J, leaving 11 bases between them. Written as DNA, the CDR3 is TGTGCCACCAGCAGAGTGCGCCATACGACAGATACGCAGTATTTT. Amino acids: CATSRVRHTTDTQYF.

The chain couples TRBV28 to TRBJ1-1, with D possibly matching TRBD1 (6 bases). The V gene lost 4 bases and the J gene lost 3 bases, with 15 bases spanning the gap. The CDR3 has 15 amino acids. Germline assignment: CDR1 MDHEN and CDR2 SYDVKM. The CDR3 region has the DNA TGTGCCAGCAGTTCTCCGCGGGGGCGCGACACTGAAGCTTTCTTT. As protein: CASSSPRGRDTEAFF.

V usage is TRBV18 and J usage is TRBJ2-3; D is uncertain. Germline V gives CDR1 KGHSH, CDR2 LQKENI. The CDR3 contains 12 residues. Trimming removed 5 bases at V and 2 bases at J, with 5 bases between. The CDR3 DNA reads TGTGCCAGCTCAACCCTCACAGATACGCAGTATTTT. Translating it yields CASSTLTDTQYF. Combining the CDR3 with reference TRBV18 and TRBJ2-3 gives the whole variable domain NAGVMQNPRHLVRRRGQEARLRCSPMKGHSHVYWYRQLPEEGLKFMVYLQKENIIDESGMPKERFSAEFPKEGPSILRIQQVVRGDSAAYFCASSTLTDTQYFGPGTRLTVL.

V is TRBV27 and J is TRBJ2-1; 12 bases agree with TRBD2. The junction had 9 bases not matched to a gene; V was cut back by 3 bases and J by 6 bases. This CDR3 spans 17 amino acids. Per the germline V gene, CDR1 is MNHEY and CDR2 is SMNVEV (reference sequence). The CDR3: CASSFRLAGGSINEQFF. The CDR3, as DNA: TGTGCCAGCAGTTTTAGGCTAGCGGGGGGGAGTATCAATGAGCAGTTCTTC.

In its sample, this clone was seen a few times. The rearrangement joins TRBV5-1 to TRBJ1-4, with TRBD1 matching over 9 bases. Germline V gene lookup returns CDR1 SGHRS and CDR2 YFSETQ. CDR3 size: 17 residues. Trimming cost V 1 base and J 4 bases; bases outside gene matches: 8. The CDR3 DNA sequence: TGCGCCAGCAGCTTGAGAGGGGACAGGGCGATTAATGAAAAACTGTTTTTT. Amino acid sequence: CASSLRGDRAINEKLFF. The variable domain in full, completed from reference TRBV5-1 and TRBJ1-4, reads KAGVTQTPRYLIKTRGQQVTLSCSPISGHRSVSWYQQTPGQGLQFLFEYFSETQRNKGNFPGRFSGRQFSNSRSEMNVSTLELGDSALYLCASSLRGDRAINEKLFFGSGTQLSVL.

J is TRBJ1-5 and V is TRBV6-6, with D tentatively TRBD1 (5 bases). The CDR3 loop spans 15 amino acids. Germline loops: CDR1 MNHNY, CDR2 SVGAGI (reference sequence). Trimming left V 6 bases short and J 0 bases short, with 12 bases between. The CDR3 spells CASSRDSYSNQPQHF. CDR3 coding DNA: TGTGCCAGCAGCCGGGACTCTTATAGCAATCAGCCCCAGCATTTT.

The chain joins TRBV2 to TRBJ1-2; D possibly corresponds to TRBD1 (6 bases). From germline, CDR1 is SNHLY and CDR2 FYNNEI. V was clipped by 7 bases and J by 4 bases, with 16 bases between them. CDR3 length: 14 amino acids. The CDR3 nucleotides are TGTGCCAGCACTGAGGAGCAGGGGCCCTATGGCTACACCTTC. Amino acid sequence: CASTEEQGPYGYTF.

This clone has more than one count but fewer than ten. The rearrangement links TRBV18 to TRBJ2-7; D is possibly TRBD1 (5 bases). The CDR3 runs 13 residues. From germline, CDR1 is KGHSH and CDR2 LQKENI. V dropped 1 base and J dropped 2 bases, with 6 bases sitting between them. The CDR3 region is CASSPRGPYEQYF. DNA of the CDR3: TGTGCCAGCTCACCACGGGGCCCCTACGAGCAGTACTTC.

This chain connects TRBV15 to TRBJ1-5; TRBD1 might be the D (6 bases). Germline CDR1 and CDR2: LNHNV and YYDKDF (reference sequence). This CDR3 comprises 15 residues. The V gene lost 0 bases and the J gene lost 7 bases, with 13 bases spanning the gap. CDR3 nucleotides: TGTGCCACCAGCAGAGATACGGGGGCGCAACAGCCCCAGCATTTT. As protein: CATSRDTGAQQPQHF. The full variable domain, in which reference TRBV15 and TRBJ1-5 provide the parts outside the CDR3, is DAMVIQNPRYQVTQFGKPVTLSCSQTLNHNVMYWYQQKSSQAPKLLFHYYDKDFNNEADTPDNFQSRRPNTSFCFLDIRSPGLGDTAMYLCATSRDTGAQQPQHFGDGTRLSIL.

The chain recombines TRBV6-5 with TRBJ1-1; no firm D call. The germline V gene has CDR1 MNHEY and CDR2 SVGAGI. The length of the CDR3 is 13 residues. V lost 0 bases to trimming and J lost 5 bases, with 7 bases between them. The CDR3 loop is CASSYSGETEAFF. Written as DNA, the CDR3 is TGTGCCAGCAGTTACTCCGGGGAGACTGAAGCTTTCTTT.

This clone appeared a few times. The V gene is TRBV10-3, the J gene TRBJ2-5; TRBD1 might be the D (5 bases). The CDR3 sequence is 14 residues long. From germline, CDR1 is ENHRY and CDR2 SYGVKD. V lost 2 bases, J lost 2 bases, and 9 bases lay in between. As DNA, the CDR3 is TGTGCCATCAGTGAGGGGGCGGAGCAAGAGACCCAGTACTTC. This sequence encodes CAISEGAEQETQYF.

As to this clone: At one of its ends the junction is not consistent with the germline gene, which may arise from a read error. The chain uses TRBV6-1 and TRBJ1-5, with 8 positions matching TRBD1. This CDR3 has 14 amino acids. Germline V gene data show CDR1 as MNHNS and CDR2 as SASEGT. CDR3 residues: CASIETGGGQPQHF. Written as DNA, the CDR3 is TGTGCCAGCATTGAAACAGGGGGGGGCCAGCCCCAGCATTTT.